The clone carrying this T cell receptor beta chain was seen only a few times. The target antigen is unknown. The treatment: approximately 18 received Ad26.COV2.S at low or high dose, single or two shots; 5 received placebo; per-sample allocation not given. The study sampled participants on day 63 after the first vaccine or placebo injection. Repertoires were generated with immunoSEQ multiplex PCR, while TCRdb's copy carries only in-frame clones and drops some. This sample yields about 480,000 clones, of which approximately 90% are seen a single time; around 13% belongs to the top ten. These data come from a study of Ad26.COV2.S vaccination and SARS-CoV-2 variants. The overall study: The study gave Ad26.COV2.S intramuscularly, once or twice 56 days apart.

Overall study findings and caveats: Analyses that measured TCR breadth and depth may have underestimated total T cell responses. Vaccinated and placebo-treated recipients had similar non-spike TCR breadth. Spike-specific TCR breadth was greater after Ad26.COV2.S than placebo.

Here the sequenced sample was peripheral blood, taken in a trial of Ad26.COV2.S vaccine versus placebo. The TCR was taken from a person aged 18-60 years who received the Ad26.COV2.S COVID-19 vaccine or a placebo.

This CDR3 reads CASSYRGLGEQYF. The DNA of the CDR3 is TGTGCCAGCAGTTATAGGGGATTGGGGGAGCAGTACTTC. This rearrangement joins TRBV6-2 or TRBV6-3 to TRBJ2-7; perhaps TRBD1 as D (5 bases). Trimming cost V 3 bases and J 7 bases, with 13 bases left between them. CDR3 length equals 13 residues. Germline CDR1 is MNHEY and CDR2 is SVGEGT.